This is a list of T cell receptor beta chains from one sample in a study of OX40 agonist ivuxolimab in advanced cancers. Using immunoSEQ multiplex PCR, the repertoire was profiled, and TCRdb retains in-frame clones only, with some absent. The data hold about 26,000 clones, with about four fifths observed a single time. Sequencing used CD4+ or CD8+ T cells sorted from blood, obtained in a trial of the OX40 agonist ivuxolimab. The receptors shown here come from an adult with an advanced solid tumor such as melanoma, head and neck, liver or kidney cancer. Each CDR3 is given with its conserved first and last residue. Each record gives: clone size, V gene, J gene, D gene, CDR3 protein, CDR3 DNA. The D gene is left open where the match is weak. Where a row states a size, it is once, few, many or the class of an expanded clone; other rows omit it.

>NA|TRBV5-1|TRBJ2-7|TRBD1
CASSSDRASYEQYF
TGCGCCAGCAGCTCCGACAGGGCTTCCTACGAGCAGTACTTC
>NA|TRBV4-1|TRBJ2-7|NA
CASSQVWGEQYF
TGCGCCAGCAGCCAGGTTTGGGGTGAGCAGTACTTC
>NA|TRBV7-9|TRBJ1-2|NA
CASSFGDRNYGYTF
TGTGCCAGCAGCTTTGGAGACAGGAACTATGGCTACACCTTC
>NA|TRBV5-1|TRBJ2-3|TRBD1
CASSPVGTGVTDTQYF
TGCGCCAGCAGCCCGGTAGGGACAGGTGTGACAGATACGCAGTATTTT
>NA|TRBV4-2|TRBJ2-3|NA
CASSQEGVDTQYF
TGTGCCAGCAGCCAAGAGGGTGTAGATACGCAGTATTTT
>NA|TRBV27|TRBJ1-1|TRBD1
CASSFRQGVSEAFF
TGTGCCAGCAGTTTTCGGCAGGGGGTCAGTGAAGCTTTCTTT
>few|TRBV4-2|TRBJ2-3|TRBD1
CASSQMTGSTDTQYF
TGTGCCAGCAGCCAAATGACAGGGAGCACAGATACGCAGTATTTT
>NA|TRBV27|TRBJ1-2|NA
CASSLKITDYGYTF
TGTGCCAGCAGTTTGAAAATTACGGACTATGGCTACACCTTC
>NA|TRBV11-2|TRBJ2-4|NA
CASSLVAGDLNIQYF
TGTGCCAGCAGCTTAGTGGCGGGTGACCTAAACATTCAGTACTTC
>few|TRBV5-6|TRBJ1-5|TRBD1
CASSLAAGGGPQHF
TGTGCCAGCAGCTTGGCGGCAGGGGGGGGGCCCCAGCATTTT
>NA|TRBV5-4|TRBJ1-1|NA
CASSYRGGGDEAFF
TGTGCCAGCAGCTACCGTGGGGGGGGTGATGAAGCTTTCTTT
>medium-sized|TRBV9|TRBJ2-1|TRBD2
CASSDVGGAGNEQFF
TGTGCCAGCAGCGATGTCGGGGGGGCTGGAAATGAGCAGTTCTTC
>NA|TRBV7-6|TRBJ2-7|NA
CASSLAQSYEQYF
TGTGCCAGCAGCTTAGCCCAGTCCTACGAGCAGTACTTC
>NA|TRBV27|TRBJ2-7|NA
CASSPPRGEQYF
TGTGCCAGCAGTCCGCCGAGAGGGGAGCAGTACTTC
>few|TRBV7-9|TRBJ2-3|NA
CASSRGGTTDTQYF
TGTGCCAGCAGCCGCGGAGGGACCACAGATACGCAGTATTTT
>few|TRBV2|TRBJ2-6|NA
CASSDGRYSGANVLTF
TGTGCCAGCAGTGACGGACGCTACTCTGGGGCCAACGTCCTGACTTTC
>NA|TRBV5-4|TRBJ2-7|NA
CASSQDQLGYEQYF
TGCGCCAGCAGCCAAGACCAGCTCGGCTACGAGCAGTACTTC
>NA|TRBV19|TRBJ1-2|NA
CASSPPRVPNRDGYGYTF
TGTGCCAGTAGTCCCCCCCGCGTGCCAAACAGGGATGGCTATGGCTACACCTTC
>NA|TRBV4-2|TRBJ2-7|NA
CASSQDRRGPSYEQYF
TGTGCCAGCAGCCAAGATCGGAGGGGACCCTCCTACGAGCAGTACTTC
>NA|TRBV6-4|TRBJ1-1|TRBD1
CASSDRGPGEAFF
TGTGCCAGCAGTGACAGGGGGCCAGGTGAAGCTTTCTTT
>once|TRBV9|TRBJ2-1|TRBD2
CASSAPLSGGADNEQFF
TGTGCCAGCAGCGCCCCGCTCAGCGGGGGGGCCGATAATGAGCAGTTCTTC
>NA|TRBV6-6|TRBJ2-2|TRBD2
CASGSGDPGELFF
TGTGCCAGCGGTAGCGGGGACCCCGGGGAGCTGTTTTTT
>NA|TRBV4-2|TRBJ2-7|NA
CASSQDSGGTYEQYF
TGTGCCAGCAGCCAAGATAGCGGCGGCACCTACGAGCAGTACTTC
>NA|TRBV25-1|TRBJ2-5|NA
CASSEGDFSISETQYF
TGTGCCAGCAGTGAGGGGGACTTTAGTATATCGGAGACCCAGTACTTC
>NA|TRBV30|TRBJ1-1|NA
CAWRWTASTEAFF
TGTGCCTGGAGGTGGACAGCGAGCACTGAAGCTTTCTTT
>NA|TRBV11-3|TRBJ1-5|NA
CASSLRPAVSNQPQHF
TGTGCCAGCAGCTTAAGGCCGGCAGTTAGCAATCAGCCCCAGCATTTT
>NA|TRBV6-5|TRBJ1-4|NA
CASSGGGAQEKLFF
TGTGCCAGCAGCGGCGGGGGGGCGCAGGAAAAACTGTTTTTT
>NA|TRBV29-1|TRBJ2-5|TRBD1
CSVELVGDRQKETQYF
TGCAGCGTTGAATTGGTAGGGGACAGGCAAAAAGAGACCCAGTACTTC
>NA|TRBV5-6|TRBJ1-1|TRBD1
CASSLVAGGHTEAFF
TGTGCCAGCAGCTTGGTGGCAGGGGGTCACACTGAAGCTTTCTTT
>once|TRBV10-3|TRBJ1-4|NA
CATCAGEEYEKLFF
TGTGCCACCTGTGCCGGGGAAGAATATGAAAAACTGTTTTTT
>NA|TRBV7-8|TRBJ1-5|NA
CASSLGGRSQPQHF
TGTGCCAGCAGCTTAGGGGGGCGCTCTCAGCCCCAGCATTTT
>NA|TRBV4-3|TRBJ1-6|NA
CASSQTGSLLHF
TGCGCCAGCAGCCAAACTGGGAGTCTCCTCCACTTT
>NA|TRBV10-3|TRBJ2-2|NA
CAISGGGKNTGELFF
TGTGCCATCAGTGGAGGAGGAAAGAACACCGGGGAGCTGTTTTTT
>few|TRBV7-8|TRBJ2-7|NA
CASSLDPGGISYEQYF
TGTGCCAGCAGCTTAGATCCAGGGGGGATCTCTTACGAGCAGTACTTC
>NA|TRBV19|TRBJ1-1|NA
CASSIALNTEAFF
TGTGCCAGTAGTATCGCCCTGAACACTGAAGCTTTCTTT
>once|TRBV4-3|TRBJ2-1|TRBD1
CASSQADRASYNEQFF
TGCGCCAGCAGCCAAGCAGACAGGGCATCCTACAATGAGCAGTTCTTC
>NA|TRBV5-4|TRBJ1-6|TRBD1
CASRWGQGSSYNSPLHF
TGTGCCAGCAGGTGGGGACAGGGGAGCTCCTATAATTCACCCCTCCACTTT
>NA|TRBV5-6|TRBJ2-1|TRBD1
CASSIGQGAYNEQFF
TGTGCCAGCAGCATAGGACAGGGGGCCTACAATGAGCAGTTCTTC
>NA|TRBV29-1|TRBJ2-3|TRBD2
CSVAGRTRHTDTQYF
TGCAGCGTCGCGGGGCGGACTAGGCACACAGATACGCAGTATTTT
>medium-sized|TRBV28|TRBJ2-2|TRBD2
CASSLLAGAGELFF
TGTGCCAGCAGTTTACTGGCGGGGGCCGGGGAGCTGTTTTTT
>NA|TRBV5-8|TRBJ2-7|NA
CASSLGQNYEQYF
TGTGCCAGCAGCTTAGGACAGAACTACGAGCAGTACTTC
>NA|TRBV9|TRBJ1-5|TRBD1
CASSDRGSNQPQHF
TGTGCCAGCAGCGACAGGGGAAGCAATCAGCCCCAGCATTTT
>few|TRBV9|TRBJ1-5|NA
CASSVEGGNQPQHF
TGTGCCAGCAGCGTAGAAGGGGGCAATCAGCCCCAGCATTTT
>NA|TRBV7-6|TRBJ2-7|TRBD2
CASSSAPLAGVYEQYF
TGTGCCAGCAGCTCCGCCCCACTAGCGGGGGTATACGAGCAGTACTTC
>NA|TRBV18|TRBJ1-3|NA
CASSPPGYGNTIYF
TGTGCCAGCTCACCACCAGGTTACGGAAACACCATATATTTT
>NA|TRBV2|TRBJ2-7|NA
CASSGQAYEQYF
TGTGCCAGCAGTGGACAGGCCTACGAGCAGTACTTC
>NA|TRBV7-8|TRBJ2-7|NA
CASSYRVMEQYF
TGTGCCAGCAGCTACAGGGTTATGGAGCAGTACTTC
>few|TRBV7-2|TRBJ2-1|NA
CASSSLTYNEQFF
TGTGCCAGCAGCTCACTTACTTACAATGAGCAGTTCTTC
>NA|TRBV5-5|TRBJ2-7|TRBD1
CASSSPGQGIYEQYF
TGTGCCAGCAGTTCTCCGGGACAGGGGATCTACGAGCAGTACTTC
>few|TRBV10-3|TRBJ1-5|NA
CAISESEAGAQPQHF
TGTGCCATCAGTGAGTCGGAAGCGGGGGCTCAGCCCCAGCATTTT
>few|TRBV19|TRBJ2-1|NA
CASSTSGGSRNYNEQFF
TGTGCCAGTAGTACGTCGGGGGGCTCCCGAAACTACAATGAGCAGTTCTTC
>NA|TRBV7-9|TRBJ1-3|NA
CASSLAGGYSGNTIYF
TGTGCCAGCAGCTTAGCGGGGGGTTACTCTGGAAACACCATATATTTT
>NA|TRBV2|TRBJ2-2|TRBD1
CASSIGQGNTGELFF
TGTGCCAGCAGCATAGGACAGGGCAACACCGGGGAGCTGTTTTTT
>NA|TRBV6-1|TRBJ2-7|TRBD1
CASSRDRAYEQYF
TGTGCCAGCAGTCGCGACAGGGCCTACGAGCAGTACTTC
>NA|TRBV6-6|TRBJ2-7|NA
CASSYTVHEQYF
TGTGCCAGCAGTTATACGGTCCACGAGCAGTACTTC